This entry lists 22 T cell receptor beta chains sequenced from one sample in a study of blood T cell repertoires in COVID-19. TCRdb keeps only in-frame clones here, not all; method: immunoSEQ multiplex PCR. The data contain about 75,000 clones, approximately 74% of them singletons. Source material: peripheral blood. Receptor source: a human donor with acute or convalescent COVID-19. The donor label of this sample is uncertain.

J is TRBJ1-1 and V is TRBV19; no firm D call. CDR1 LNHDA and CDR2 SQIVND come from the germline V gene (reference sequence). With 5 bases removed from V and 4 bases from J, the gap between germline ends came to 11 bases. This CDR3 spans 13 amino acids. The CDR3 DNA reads TGTGCCAGTAGTCCGACATTGGGCACTGAAGCTTTCTTT. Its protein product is CASSPTLGTEAFF.

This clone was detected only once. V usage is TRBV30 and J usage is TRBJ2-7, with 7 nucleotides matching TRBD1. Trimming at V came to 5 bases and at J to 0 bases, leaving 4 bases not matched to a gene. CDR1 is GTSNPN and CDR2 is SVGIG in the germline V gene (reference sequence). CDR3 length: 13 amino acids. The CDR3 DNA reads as TGTGCCTGGGGGACAGACCGCTCCTACGAGCAGTACTTC. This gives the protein CAWGTDRSYEQYF.

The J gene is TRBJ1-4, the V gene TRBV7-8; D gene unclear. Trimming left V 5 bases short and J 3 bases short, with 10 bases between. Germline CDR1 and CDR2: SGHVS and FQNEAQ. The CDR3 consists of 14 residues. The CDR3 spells CASSPTAPNEKLFF. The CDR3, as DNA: TGTGCCAGCAGCCCCACAGCCCCTAATGAAAAACTGTTTTTT.

CDR3 residues: CASSSDRDYGYTF. The DNA for the CDR3 is TGTGCCAGCAGCTCAGACAGGGACTATGGCTACACCTTC. V usage is TRBV7-6 and J usage is TRBJ1-2; 7 nucleotides line up with TRBD1. The CDR3 loop spans 13 amino acids. CDR1 is SGHVS and CDR2 is FNYEAQ in the germline V gene. The V and J ends lost 4 bases and 3 bases, in that order; junction bases with no gene match: 2.

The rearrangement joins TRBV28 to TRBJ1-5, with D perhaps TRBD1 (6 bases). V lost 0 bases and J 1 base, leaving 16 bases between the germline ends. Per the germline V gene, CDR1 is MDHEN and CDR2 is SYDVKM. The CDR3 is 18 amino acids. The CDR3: CASSLWSSAGASNQPQHF. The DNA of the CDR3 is TGTGCCAGCAGTTTATGGTCCTCTGCGGGGGCAAGCAATCAGCCCCAGCATTTT.

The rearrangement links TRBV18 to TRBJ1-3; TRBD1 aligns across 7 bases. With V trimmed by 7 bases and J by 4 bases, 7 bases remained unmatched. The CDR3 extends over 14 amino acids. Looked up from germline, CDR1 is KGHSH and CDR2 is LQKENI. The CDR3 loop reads CASLPDRAGNTIYF. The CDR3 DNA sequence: TGTGCCAGCTTACCCGACAGGGCCGGAAACACCATATATTTT.

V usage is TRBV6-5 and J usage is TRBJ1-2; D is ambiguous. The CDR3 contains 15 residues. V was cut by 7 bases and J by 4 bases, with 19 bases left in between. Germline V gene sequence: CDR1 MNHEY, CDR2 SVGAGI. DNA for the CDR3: TGTGCCAGCATTACCGACACAACCGGGAGCTATGGCTACACCTTC. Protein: CASITDTTGSYGYTF.

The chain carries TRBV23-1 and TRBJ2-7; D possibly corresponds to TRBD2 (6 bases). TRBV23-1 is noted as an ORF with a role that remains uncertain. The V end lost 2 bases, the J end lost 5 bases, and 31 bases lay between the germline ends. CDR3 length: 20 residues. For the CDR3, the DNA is TGCGCCAGCAGTCAAGGGGGGAGACCGGACGTGGCAGGCCCAATGGACGAGCAGTACTTC. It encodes CASSQGGRPDVAGPMDEQYF.

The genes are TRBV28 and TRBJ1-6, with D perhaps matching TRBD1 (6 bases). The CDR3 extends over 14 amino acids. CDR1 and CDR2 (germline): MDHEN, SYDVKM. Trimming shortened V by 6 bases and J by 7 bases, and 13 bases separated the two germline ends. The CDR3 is CASSPPRGNSPLHF. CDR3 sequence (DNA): TGTGCCAGCAGCCCGCCAAGGGGGAATTCACCCCTCCACTTT. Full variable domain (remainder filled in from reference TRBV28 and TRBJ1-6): DVKVTQSSRYLVKRTGEKVFLECVQDMDHENMFWYRQDPGLGLRLIYFSYDVKMKEKGDIPEGYSVSREKKERFSLILESASTNQTSMYLCASSPPRGNSPLHFGNGTRLTVT.

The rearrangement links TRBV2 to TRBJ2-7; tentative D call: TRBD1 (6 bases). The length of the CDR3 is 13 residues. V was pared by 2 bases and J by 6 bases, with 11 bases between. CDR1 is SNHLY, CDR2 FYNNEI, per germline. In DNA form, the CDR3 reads TGTGCCAGCAGTGAACAGGGGTGGGGCGAGCAGTACTTC. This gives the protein CASSEQGWGEQYF.

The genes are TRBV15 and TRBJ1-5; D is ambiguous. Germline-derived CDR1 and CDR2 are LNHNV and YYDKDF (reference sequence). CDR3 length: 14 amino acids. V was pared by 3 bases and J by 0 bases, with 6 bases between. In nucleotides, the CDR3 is TGTGCCACCAGCAGTGGCTTTAGCAATCAGCCCCAGCATTTT. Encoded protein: CATSSGFSNQPQHF.

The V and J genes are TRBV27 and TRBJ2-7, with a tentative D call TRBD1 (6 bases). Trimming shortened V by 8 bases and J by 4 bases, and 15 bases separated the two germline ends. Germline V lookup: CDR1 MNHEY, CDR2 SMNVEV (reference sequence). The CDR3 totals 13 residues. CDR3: CASRYRESYEQYF. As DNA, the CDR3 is TGTGCCAGCCGGTACAGGGAAAGTTACGAGCAGTACTTC.

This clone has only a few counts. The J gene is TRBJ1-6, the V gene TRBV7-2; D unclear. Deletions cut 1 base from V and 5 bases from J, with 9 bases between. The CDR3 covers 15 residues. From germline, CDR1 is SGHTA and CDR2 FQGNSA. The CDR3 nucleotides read TGTGCCAGCAGCTTAGACCAGGCCCATAATTCACCCCTCCACTTT. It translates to CASSLDQAHNSPLHF.

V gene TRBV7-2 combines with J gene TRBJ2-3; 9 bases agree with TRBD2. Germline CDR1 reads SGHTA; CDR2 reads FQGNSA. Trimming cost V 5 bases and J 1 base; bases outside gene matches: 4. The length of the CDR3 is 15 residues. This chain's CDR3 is CASSLRTSGTDTQYF. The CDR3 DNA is TGTGCCAGCAGCCTTCGGACTAGCGGCACAGATACGCAGTATTTT. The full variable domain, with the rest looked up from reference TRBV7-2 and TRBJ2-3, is GAGVSQSPSNKVTEKGKDVELRCDPISGHTALYWYRQSLGQGLEFLIYFQGNSAPDKSGLPSDRFSAERTGGSVSTLTIQRTQQEDSAVYLCASSLRTSGTDTQYFGPGTRLTVL.

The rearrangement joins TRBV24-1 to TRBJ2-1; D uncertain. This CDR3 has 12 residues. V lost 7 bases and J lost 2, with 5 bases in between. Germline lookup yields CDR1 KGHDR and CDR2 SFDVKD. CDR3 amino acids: CATSQTYNEQFF. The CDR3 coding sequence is TGTGCCACCAGCCAGACCTACAATGAGCAGTTCTTC.

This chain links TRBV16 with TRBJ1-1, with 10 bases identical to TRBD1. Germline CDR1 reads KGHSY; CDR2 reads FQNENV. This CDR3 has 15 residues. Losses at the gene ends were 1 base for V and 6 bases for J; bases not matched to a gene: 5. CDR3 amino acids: CASSQLGQGMAEAFF. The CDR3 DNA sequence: TGTGCCAGCAGCCAATTGGGACAGGGGATGGCTGAAGCTTTCTTT.

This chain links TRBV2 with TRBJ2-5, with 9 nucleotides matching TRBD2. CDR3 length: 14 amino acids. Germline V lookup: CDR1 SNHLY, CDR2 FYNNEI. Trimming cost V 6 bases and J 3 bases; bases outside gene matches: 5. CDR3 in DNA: TGTGCCAGCAGCTTAGCGGGGGAAAAAGAGACCCAGTACTTC. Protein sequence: CASSLAGEKETQYF.

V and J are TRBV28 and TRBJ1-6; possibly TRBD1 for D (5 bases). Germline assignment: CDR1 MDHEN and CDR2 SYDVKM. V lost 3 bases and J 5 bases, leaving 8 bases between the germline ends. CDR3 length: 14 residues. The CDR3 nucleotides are TGTGCCAGCAGTTTCGGCAGGGATAATTCACCCCTCCACTTT. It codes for CASSFGRDNSPLHF.

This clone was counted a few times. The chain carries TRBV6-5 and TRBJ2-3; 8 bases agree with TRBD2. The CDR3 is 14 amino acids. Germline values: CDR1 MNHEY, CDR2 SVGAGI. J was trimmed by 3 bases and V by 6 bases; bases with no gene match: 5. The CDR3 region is CASSGTSRTDTQYF. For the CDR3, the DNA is TGTGCCAGCAGCGGGACTAGTAGGACAGATACGCAGTATTTT.

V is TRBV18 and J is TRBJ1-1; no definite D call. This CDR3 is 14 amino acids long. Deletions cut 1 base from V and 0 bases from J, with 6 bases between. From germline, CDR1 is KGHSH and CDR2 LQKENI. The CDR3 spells CASSPQYMNTEAFF. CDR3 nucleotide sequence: TGTGCCAGCTCACCACAGTACATGAACACTGAAGCTTTCTTT.

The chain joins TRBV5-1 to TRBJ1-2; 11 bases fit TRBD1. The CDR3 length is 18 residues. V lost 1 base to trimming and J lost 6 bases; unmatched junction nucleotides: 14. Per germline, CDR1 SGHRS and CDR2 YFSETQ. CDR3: CASSLIGEGGQGAHGYTF. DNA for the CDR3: TGCGCCAGCAGCTTGATTGGGGAGGGCGGACAGGGGGCTCATGGCTACACCTTC.

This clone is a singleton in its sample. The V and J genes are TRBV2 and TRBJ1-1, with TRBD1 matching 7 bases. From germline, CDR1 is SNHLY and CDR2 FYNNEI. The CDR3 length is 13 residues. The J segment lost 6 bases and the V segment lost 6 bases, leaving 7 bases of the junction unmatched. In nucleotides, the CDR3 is TGTGCCAGCAGACAGACAGGGCCCGCTGAAGCTTTCTTT. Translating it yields CASRQTGPAEAFF.